The present T cell receptor (beta chain) was sequenced within a study of response to subunit inactivated influenza vaccine. Findings and limits, study-wide: Authors proposed each seasonal influenza vaccination draws in few new T cells.

MiXCR was run by TCRdb on the RT-PCR reads, yielding one entry per CDR3 protein. The sample shows 540,000 or so distinct CDR3 sequences, roughly 13% of them seen only once. CDR3 size: 14 residues. The germline V and J ends were trimmed by 7 bases and 0 bases, with 11 bases remaining between them. Many counts were recorded for this clonotype. The antigen is unknown. This chain joins TRBV12-3 or TRBV12-4 and TRBJ2-3; D remains unclear. Source: PBMCs from blood, taken roughly 6 weeks after vaccination. The clonotype comes from a man aged 45-65 years who received an inactivated influenza vaccine. In DNA form, the CDR3 reads TGTGCCAGCACCCCCGACTCCAGCACAGATACGCAGTATTTT. It specifies CASTPDSSTDTQYF.